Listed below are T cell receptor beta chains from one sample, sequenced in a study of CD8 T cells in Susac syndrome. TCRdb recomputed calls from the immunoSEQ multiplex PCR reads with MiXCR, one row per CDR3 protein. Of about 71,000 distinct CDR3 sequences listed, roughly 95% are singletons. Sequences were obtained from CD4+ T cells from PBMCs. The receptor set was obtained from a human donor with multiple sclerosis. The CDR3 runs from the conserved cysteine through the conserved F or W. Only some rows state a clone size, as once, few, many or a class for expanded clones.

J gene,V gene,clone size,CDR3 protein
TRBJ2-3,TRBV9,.,CASSVGAGDTDTQYF
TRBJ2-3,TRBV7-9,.,CASSYGLADTQYF
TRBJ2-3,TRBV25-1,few,CASSDPRGTAFDTQYF
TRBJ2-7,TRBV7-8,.,CASSFRGGPEQYF
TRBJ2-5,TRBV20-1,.,CSARGGSRGVETQYF
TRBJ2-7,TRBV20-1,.,CSALLGGGSYEQYF
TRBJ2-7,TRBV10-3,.,CAISAAGGREQYF
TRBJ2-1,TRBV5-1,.,CASSPGTSGGSNNEQFF
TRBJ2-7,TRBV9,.,CASAGGSYEQYF
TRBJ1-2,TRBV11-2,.,CASVPGQSFDYTF
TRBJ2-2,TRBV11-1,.,CASSAKSGWELFF
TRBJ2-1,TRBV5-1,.,CASSLEAGGLNEQFF
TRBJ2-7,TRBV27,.,CASSFLGNGAYEQYF
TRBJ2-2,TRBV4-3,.,CASSPSGGTGELFF
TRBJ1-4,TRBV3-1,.,CASSQRDGNEKLFF
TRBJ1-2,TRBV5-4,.,CASSIPLTPDYGYTF
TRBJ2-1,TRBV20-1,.,CSARSYGLAGYNEQFF
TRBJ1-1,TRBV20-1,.,CSARDLKGRGTEAFF
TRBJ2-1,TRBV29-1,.,CSVDGQGTEQFF
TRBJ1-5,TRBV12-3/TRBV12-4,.,CASSPESDQPQHF
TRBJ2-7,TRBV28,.,CASSGAGLAGGPKQYF
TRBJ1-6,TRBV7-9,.,CASSSDSFGGRSPLHF
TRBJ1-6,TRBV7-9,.,CASSYRGGLSPLHF
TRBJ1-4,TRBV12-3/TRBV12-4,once,CASGSGTKGEKLFF